These 5 T cell receptor beta chains were all obtained from the same sample, sequenced in a study of spatial heterogeneity in lung cancer (dated by TCRdb to about 2019). What the research found in general, with its limitations: The number of expanded intratumoral alpha and beta TCRs correlated with the tumor nonsynonymous mutation count.

Libraries were prepared through 5' RACE. Sequencing was performed on a NextSeq 500. The public reads were run again by TCRdb, first through fastp at Q25 and then through MiXCR, and only productive beta chains were kept. Here each entry gathers all rows of one CDR3 protein and keeps the most common genes and DNA. Here the sample has approximately 7,000 distinct CDR3 sequences; 9.5% to 12% occur a single time. The ten most abundant clones make up about 11% of the sample. These receptors' antigens are unknown. The sample's time point label, decoded: sample taken at primary tumor resection. The sequencing here drew on lung tumor tissue, taken at surgery. The receptors here all came from a female donor with early-stage non-small cell lung cancer.

In this sample, this clonotype turned up many times. This rearrangement joins TRBV6-5 to TRBJ2-1, with no clear D. Germline CDR1 reads MNHEY; CDR2 reads SVGAGI. Trimming removed 1 base from V and 0 bases from J, with 4 bases in between. The CDR3 runs 14 residues. The DNA of the CDR3 is TGTGCCAGCAGTTACTTTGGCTCCTACAATGAGCAGTTCTTC. It specifies CASSYFGSYNEQFF.

About this clonotype: A much bigger clone sits one base away, suggesting this may be a read error. The CDR3 sequence is CASLPRGRPDTQYF. In DNA, the CDR3 is TGTGCCAGCCTGCCCCGGGGGCGGCCAGATACGCAGTATTTT. The rearrangement uses TRBV7-2 and TRBJ2-3; either TRBD1 or TRBD2 may supply D (6 bases each). Germline V lookup: CDR1 SGHTA, CDR2 FQGNSA. V lost 8 bases and J lost 4, with 16 bases in between. This CDR3 region has 14 residues.

The genes are TRBV11-3 and TRBJ2-5; TRBD2 matches 9 bases. Losses at the gene ends were 5 bases for V and 5 bases for J; bases not matched to a gene: 15. Per germline, CDR1 SGHNT and CDR2 YENEEA. The CDR3 totals 17 residues. CDR3 DNA sequence: TGTGCCAGCAGCCCACGAAGAGGCGGGGGGGCGGAGGAGACCCAGTACTTC. This encodes CASSPRRGGGAEETQYF.

The V and J genes are TRBV6-5 and TRBJ1-1; no clear D. Looked up from germline, CDR1 is MNHEY and CDR2 is SVGAGI. The CDR3 totals 16 residues. V gave up 0 bases and J gave up 0 bases, with 11 bases separating them. CDR3 loop: CASSYSGGSLNTEAFF. CDR3 DNA sequence: TGTGCCAGCAGTTACTCGGGCGGCAGTTTGAACACTGAAGCTTTCTTT.

By share, this clonotype counts as medium-sized (0.01 to 0.1%). The V and J genes are TRBV5-1 and TRBJ2-1, with D perhaps TRBD2 (7 bases). CDR3 size: 16 residues. Between the trimmed V and J ends, which lost 0 bases and 7 bases, there was a span of 17 bases. CDR1 is SGHRS, CDR2 YFSETQ, per germline. This chain's CDR3 is CASSLAVGGPDNEQFF. The CDR3 DNA is TGCGCCAGCAGCTTGGCTGTGGGGGGGCCGGATAATGAGCAGTTCTTC.